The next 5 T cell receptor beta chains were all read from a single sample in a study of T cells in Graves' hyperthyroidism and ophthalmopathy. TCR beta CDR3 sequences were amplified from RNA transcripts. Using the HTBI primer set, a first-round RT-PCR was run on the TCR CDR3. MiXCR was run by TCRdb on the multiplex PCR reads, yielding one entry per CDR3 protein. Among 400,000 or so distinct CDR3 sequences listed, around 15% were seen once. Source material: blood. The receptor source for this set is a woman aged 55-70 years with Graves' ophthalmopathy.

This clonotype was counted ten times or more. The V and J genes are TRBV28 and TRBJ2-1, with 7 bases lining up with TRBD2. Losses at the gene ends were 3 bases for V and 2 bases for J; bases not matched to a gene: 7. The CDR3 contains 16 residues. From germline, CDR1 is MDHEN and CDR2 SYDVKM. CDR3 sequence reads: CASSLLAGEAYNEQFF. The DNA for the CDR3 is TGTGCCAGCAGTTTGTTAGCGGGCGAGGCCTACAATGAGCAGTTCTTC.

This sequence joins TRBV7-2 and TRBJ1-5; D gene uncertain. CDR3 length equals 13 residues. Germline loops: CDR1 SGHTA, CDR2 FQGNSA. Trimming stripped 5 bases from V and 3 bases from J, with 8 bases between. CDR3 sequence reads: CASSPRINQPQHF. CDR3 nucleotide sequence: TGTGCCAGCAGCCCAAGGATCAATCAGCCCCAGCATTTT.

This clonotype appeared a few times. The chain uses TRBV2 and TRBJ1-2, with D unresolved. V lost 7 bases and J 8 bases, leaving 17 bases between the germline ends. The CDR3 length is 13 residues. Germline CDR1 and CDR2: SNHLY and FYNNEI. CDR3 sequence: CASTGNLRDGYTF. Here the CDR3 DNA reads TGTGCCAGCACTGGAAATCTGAGAGACGGCTACACCTTC.

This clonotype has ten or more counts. The CDR3 loop is CASSLYRDPNEQFF. The CDR3, as DNA: TGTGCCAGCAGCTTGTACCGGGACCCCAATGAGCAGTTCTTC. V and J are TRBV6-1 and TRBJ2-1; D tentatively reads TRBD1 or TRBD2 (5 bases each). The CDR3 has 14 residues. The V gene lost 6 bases and the J gene lost 6 bases, with 15 bases spanning the gap. CDR1 is MNHNS and CDR2 is SASEGT in the germline V gene.

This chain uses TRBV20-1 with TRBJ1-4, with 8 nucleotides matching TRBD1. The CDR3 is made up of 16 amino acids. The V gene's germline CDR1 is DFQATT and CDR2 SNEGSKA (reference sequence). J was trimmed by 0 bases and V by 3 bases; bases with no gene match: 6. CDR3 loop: CSARLRTGPTNEKLFF. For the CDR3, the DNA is TGCAGTGCTAGGCTCCGGACAGGGCCAACTAATGAAAAACTGTTTTTT.